This TCR beta chain was documented in a study of CD8 T cells in ankylosing spondylitis. One entry per CDR3 protein results from TCRdb running MiXCR on the 5' RACE reads. The sample comprises 20,000 to 30,000 distinct CDR3 sequences, 13% of which are singletons, and about 32% rests with the top ten. This CDR3 contains 12 residues. Germline-derived CDR1 and CDR2 are SGHRS and YFSETQ. Sample share makes this clonotype medium-sized. One end of the junction varies from germline; a read error may be responsible. This receptor was identified in a male donor with ankylosing spondylitis or in good health (not recorded which). This chain connects TRBV5-1 to TRBJ2-3; 7 bases map to TRBD1. The sample consisted of blood. For the CDR3, the DNA is TGCGCCAGCAGCACGGGGACAGAAACGCAGTATTTT. Its translation: CASSTGTETQYF.